This TCR beta chain was sequenced in a study of PD-1 blockade in classical Hodgkin lymphoma. Time point in this sample: newly diagnosed, previously untreated cHL patient sample. CD4+ T cells were purified from thawed PBMCs by negative selection. This clone showed up just once. This CDR3 is built from 14 residues. CDR1 is LNHDA, CDR2 SQIVND, per germline (reference sequence). J lost 5 bases, V lost 5 bases, and 7 bases had no gene match. Produced via immunoSEQ multiplex PCR; TCRdb's table is partial and in-frame only. Among about 3,300 clones listed, 84% were seen once. The chain uses TRBV19 and TRBJ2-7; 9 bases are a match to TRBD1. The source of this sequence is a human donor with classical Hodgkin lymphoma. Material for sequencing was CD4+ T cells from blood. CDR3 protein: CASSWGQGGHEQYF. The CDR3, as DNA: TGTGCCAGTAGTTGGGGACAGGGCGGCCACGAGCAGTACTTC.